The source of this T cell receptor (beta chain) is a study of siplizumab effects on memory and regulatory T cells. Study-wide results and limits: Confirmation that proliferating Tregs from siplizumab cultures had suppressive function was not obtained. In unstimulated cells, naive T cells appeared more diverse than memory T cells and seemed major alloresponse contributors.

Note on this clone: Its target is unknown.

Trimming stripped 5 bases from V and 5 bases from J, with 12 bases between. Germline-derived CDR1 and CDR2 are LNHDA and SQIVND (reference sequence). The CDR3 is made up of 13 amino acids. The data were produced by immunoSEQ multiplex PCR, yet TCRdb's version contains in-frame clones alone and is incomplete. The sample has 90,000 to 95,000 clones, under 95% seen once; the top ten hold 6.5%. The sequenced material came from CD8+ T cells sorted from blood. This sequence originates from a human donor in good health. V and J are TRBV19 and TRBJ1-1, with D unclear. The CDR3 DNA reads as TGTGCCAGTAGTGTTGGACTGTGGACTGAAGCTTTCTTT. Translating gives CASSVGLWTEAFF.